One and the same sample provided the 14 T cell receptor beta chains below, sequenced in a study of tumor and adjacent non-tumor tissue in lung cancer. No cell sorting was done before RNA was extracted from the tissue. TCRbeta libraries were built with three rounds of nested PCR, modified from ARM-PCR. TCRdb independently ran MiXCR on the multiplex PCR reads; one entry per CDR3 protein. The profile shows 200,000 or so distinct CDR3 sequences, approximately 74% of them singletons. Sequencing was carried out using lung tumor tissue. Source of these receptors: a man in his sixties with non-small cell lung cancer.

This clonotype was observed a handful of times. The chain has TRBV20-1 and TRBJ1-4; 7 nucleotides agree with TRBD1. The CDR3 consists of 13 residues. V dropped 6 bases and J dropped 8; count of bases not matched to a gene: 9. The germline CDR1 and CDR2 sequences are DFQATT and SNEGSKA (reference sequence). The DNA of the CDR3 is TGCAGTGCCTCGGAACAGGGGCGGGAAAAACTGTTTTTT. Translating it yields CSASEQGREKLFF.

V and J are TRBV29-1 and TRBJ2-7, with D unclear. Deletions cut 1 base from V and 3 bases from J, with 7 bases between. Germline loops: CDR1 SQVTM, CDR2 ANQGSEA. The CDR3 covers 12 residues. The CDR3 sequence: CSVEGSRYEQYF. The DNA of the CDR3 is TGCAGCGTTGAAGGTAGCCGCTACGAGCAGTACTTC.

As regards this clonotype: The junction departs from germline at one end; a sequencing error may be responsible. The chain has TRBV20-1 and TRBJ2-3, with D uncertain. Germline-derived CDR1 and CDR2 are DFQATT and SNEGSKA (reference sequence). The CDR3 is 14 amino acids. CDR3 DNA sequence: TGCAATGCTAGTCCTATCGGGTACACAGATACGCAGTATTTT. This encodes CNASPIGYTDTQYF.

Concerning this clonotype itself: A much larger clonotype is one base distant, so this may be a read error. This chain connects TRBV6-6 to TRBJ1-6, with a weak D call TRBD1 (6 bases). Germline V gene sequence: CDR1 MNHNY, CDR2 SVGAGI (reference sequence). The CDR3 runs to 14 residues. The CDR3 bases are TGTTCCAGCAGTTACAGGGTACGAGATTCACCCCTCCACTTT. Residues: CSSSYRVRDSPLHF.

Remarks on this clonotype: A read error may be the cause here, since a much bigger clone is one base away. It is likely a read error, because the conserved phenylalanine at the end of the CDR3 is missing. CDR3 DNA: TGCAGCGCCGTCCGGGGCCCGCAGGCTTTCATT. Translating gives CSAVRGPQAFI. This rearrangement joins TRBV29-1 to TRBJ1-1; TRBD1 is a possible D gene (5 bases). V lost 7 bases and J 11 bases, leaving 17 bases between the germline ends. From germline, CDR1 is SQVTM and CDR2 ANQGSEA. The CDR3 is 11 residues long.

As to this clonotype: This may come from a read error, since a much larger clone is one base off. The genes are TRBV6-6 and TRBJ2-7, with a tentative D call TRBD1 (6 bases). This CDR3 has 16 amino acids. The germline V gene encodes CDR1 MNHNY and CDR2 SVGAGI (reference sequence). Written as DNA, the CDR3 is TGTGCCAACAGTTATGGGGGCCTCAGGGGCTCCTACGAGCAGTACTTC. Amino acid sequence: CANSYGGLRGSYEQYF.

This clonotype was observed a handful of times. Since a much larger clone is just one base distant, this may be a read error. The rearrangement links TRBV20-1 to TRBJ1-5, with D hard to call. The CDR3 is 14 residues long. Germline V CDR1 and CDR2: DFQATT, SNEGSKA (reference sequence). CDR3 protein: CSASAQLLNQSQHF. The CDR3 DNA reads TGCAGTGCTAGTGCCCAGCTCCTCAATCAGTCCCAGCATTTT.

On this clonotype: Because the CDR3 is missing its conserved closing phenylalanine or tryptophan, this is likely a read error. The chain links TRBV20-1 to TRBJ2-1; TRBD2 matches at 14 bases. CDR1 and CDR2 (germline): DFQATT, SNEGSKA (reference sequence). The CDR3 totals 15 residues. CDR3 nucleotide sequence: TGCAGTGCCGACGGGACTAGCGGGAGTGGCAATGAACAGTTCATC. It specifies CSADGTSGSGNEQFI.

This clonotype was counted once. A read error is likely, as this CDR3 ends without the conserved phenylalanine or tryptophan. V gene TRBV5-6 combines with J gene TRBJ2-7; D is possibly TRBD1 (6 bases). The CDR3 sequence is 13 residues long. With 4 bases removed from V and 3 bases from J, the gap between germline ends came to 11 bases. From germline, CDR1 is SGHDT and CDR2 YYEEEE. The CDR3 sequence is CASSIQGIYEQYL. CDR3 sequence (DNA): TGTGCCAGCAGCATACAGGGTATCTACGAGCAGTACTTA.

This clonotype was detected only a few times. This chain connects TRBV29-1 to TRBJ2-3; 8 bases line up with TRBD1. Per germline, CDR1 SQVTM and CDR2 ANQGSEA. CDR3 length: 14 residues. The V gene end was trimmed by 4 bases and the J gene end by 4 bases; junction bases not matched to a gene: 7. CDR3: CSVVKQGASDTQYF. CDR3 nucleotides: TGCAGCGTTGTTAAGCAGGGGGCATCAGATACGCAGTATTTT.

The table lists this clonotype with a count of one. The gene calls are TRBV11-2 and TRBJ2-7; 8 bases fit TRBD1. There are 15 residues in the CDR3. Germline V gene lookup returns CDR1 SGHAT and CDR2 FQNNGV. Unmatched junction bases numbered 11, after V lost 2 bases and J lost 8 bases. The CDR3 is CASSLRTGLSYKQYF. The CDR3 DNA reads TGTGCCAGCAGCTTAAGGACAGGGTTATCATACAAGCAGTACTTC.

With respect to this clonotype: A much larger clone differs from this one at a single base, so this may be a read error. A read error is likely, as this CDR3 ends without the conserved phenylalanine or tryptophan. V and J are TRBV12-3 or TRBV12-4 and TRBJ1-5; no clear D. V was pared by 5 bases and J by 11 bases, with 10 bases between. This CDR3 spans 11 amino acids. CDR3 region: CASSNGVAQHI. Here the CDR3 DNA reads TGTGCCAGCAGTAACGGGGTAGCCCAGCATATT.

Of note for this clonotype: This may arise from a read error, as a much more abundant clone is one base away. The chain uses TRBV6-5 and TRBJ1-1; D is unclear. CDR3 length: 15 amino acids. CDR1 is MNHEY, CDR2 SVGAGI, per germline. CDR3 coding DNA: TGTGCCAGCAGTCACTCGACCGCCTGGGACACTGAAGCTTTCTTT. This encodes CASSHSTAWDTEAFF.

As to this clonotype: The missing conserved phenylalanine or tryptophan at the end of this CDR3 makes a read error likely. The chain recombines TRBV11-3 with TRBJ2-5; 10 bases map to TRBD1. The CDR3 is made up of 16 amino acids. Germline values: CDR1 SGHNT, CDR2 YENEEA. CDR3 residues: CASSLWTGGGGETQYL. As DNA, the CDR3 is TGTGCCAGTAGCTTGTGGACAGGGGGTGGAGGAGAGACCCAGTACTTG.